This T cell receptor (beta chain) comes out of a study of T-cell reconstitution after alpha-beta-depleted transplantation in children. In germline, CDR1 is LNHNV, CDR2 YYDKDF (reference sequence). Between the trimmed V and J ends, which lost 6 bases and 3 bases, there was a span of 18 bases. CDR3 length: 17 amino acids. Construction of the TCRbeta library involved unique molecular identifiers. In TCRdb, the PCR reads were re-called with MiXCR into one record per CDR3 protein. The sample has about 400,000 distinct CDR3 sequences, approximately 20% seen once. This chain joins TRBV15 and TRBJ2-6; D possibly corresponds to TRBD1 (6 bases). The sequencing used PBMCs from the stem cell graft donor, collected from the stem cell graft. This clonotype originated in a human donor who donated a stem cell graft to a child with acute myeloid leukemia. CDR3 sequence (DNA): TGTGCCACCAGTCCCCGCCCAACAGGGAGTGGGGCCAACGTCCTGACTTTC. It encodes CATSPRPTGSGANVLTF.